These 8 T cell receptor beta chains were all obtained from the same sample, sequenced in a study of blood T cells in healthy people across ages. The use of a sample-barcoded 5' primer and a J-beta primer mix characterized a second PCR of roughly 6 to 11 cycles. One entry per CDR3 protein results from TCRdb running MiXCR on the 5' RACE reads. The sample lists more than 1.4 million distinct CDR3 sequences; 42% were seen once. Sample: blood. These receptors were taken from a woman aged 18-29 years in good health.

The chain joins TRBV11-2 to TRBJ1-1, with TRBD1 identical over 9 bases. Germline V CDR1 and CDR2: SGHAT, FQNNGV. This CDR3 region has 17 residues. V shed 5 bases, J shed 1 base, and the junction held 11 bases outside the gene matches. This chain's CDR3 is CASSPLGQGLQNTEAFF. The CDR3, as DNA: TGTGCCAGCAGCCCCTTAGGACAGGGGCTACAGAACACTGAAGCTTTCTTT. The full variable domain, with the rest looked up from reference TRBV11-2 and TRBJ1-1, is EAGVAQSPRYKIIEKRQSVAFWCNPISGHATLYWYQQILGQGPKLLIQFQNNGVVDDSQLPKDRFSAERLKGVDSTLKIQPAKLEDSAVYLCASSPLGQGLQNTEAFFGQGTRLTVV.

CDR3 residues: CASSLFGQGFFGYTF. CDR3 DNA: TGTGCCAGCAGTTTATTTGGACAGGGGTTTTTCGGCTACACCTTC. The chain recombines TRBV28 with TRBJ1-2; TRBD1 agrees at 9 bases. Germline-derived CDR1 and CDR2 are MDHEN and SYDVKM. CDR3 length equals 15 residues. The junction had 8 bases not matched to a gene; V was cut back by 1 base and J by 8 bases.

This chain links TRBV28 with TRBJ1-2; D is unresolved. Between the trimmed V and J ends, which lost 6 bases and 3 bases, there was a span of 17 bases. The CDR3 contains 15 residues. Germline CDR1 and CDR2: MDHEN and SYDVKM. CDR3 sequence (DNA): TGTGCCAGCAGAATCTGGACCGACAAAGACTATGGCTACACCTTC. Translating gives CASRIWTDKDYGYTF.

The rearrangement links TRBV15 to TRBJ2-5; D gene uncertain. The V and J ends lost 0 bases and 1 base respectively, with 12 bases between them. The CDR3 consists of 16 residues. Germline CDR1 and CDR2: LNHNV and YYDKDF (reference sequence). CDR3 bases: TGTGCCACCAGCAGAGATCGCGGCAGCCTCCAAGAGACCCAGTACTTC. It encodes CATSRDRGSLQETQYF.

The genes are TRBV21-1 and TRBJ1-2; whether TRBD1, the table's D call, matches the DNA was not checked. TRBV21-1 is marked as a pseudogene. CDR3 length: 15 residues. The CDR3 reads CASSKGGPDPYGYTF. As DNA, the CDR3 is TGTGCCAGCAGCAAGGGGGGGCCTGATCCATATGGCTACACCTTC.

The chain employs TRBV5-5 and TRBJ1-1, with D uncertain. Germline CDR1 is SGHKS and CDR2 is YYEKEE (reference sequence). There are 14 residues in the CDR3. The V end was cut by 4 bases, the J end by 1 base, with 11 bases between. CDR3 amino acids: CASSPGRENTEAFF. The CDR3 DNA follows: TGTGCCAGCAGCCCCGGACGGGAGAACACTGAAGCTTTCTTT.

This clonotype was seen a handful of times. This sequence joins TRBV5-1 and TRBJ2-5, with D tentatively TRBD1 (5 bases). Trimming cost V 4 bases and J 0 bases, with 7 bases left between them. The length of the CDR3 is 13 residues. Germline CDR1 SGHRS, CDR2 YFSETQ. In nucleotides, the CDR3 is TGCGCCAGCAGCATGGGGCACCAAGAGACCCAGTACTTC. Translating it yields CASSMGHQETQYF.

This chain links TRBV6-1 with TRBJ2-5; D gene uncertain. The DNA end is more similar to TRBJ2-7, so the J call may be wrong. Germline V CDR1 and CDR2: MNHNS, SASEGT. The CDR3 extends over 13 amino acids. This CDR3 is CASSEEDGYEQYF. The CDR3 nucleotides read TGTGCCAGCAGTGAAGAGGACGGCTACGAGCAGTACTTC.